This TCR beta chain was obtained from a study of blood T cell repertoires in COVID-19. Study-wide context: Material from acute and convalescent COVID-19 was sourced from the United States, Italy and Spain. Sample material is recorded as cDNA or gDNA derived from T cells, B-cell-depleted T cells, or PBMCs.

This clone was counted ten times or more. In the original processing: Amplification of reference gene primers provided the estimated nucleated cell counts. The assay was immunoSEQ multiplex PCR, and TCRdb's table has in-frame clones only and misses some. Clone size and V and J calls were adopted from that table, with D and trimming inferred from the DNA. The table has 60,000 to 85,000 clones, roughly 70% seen once; the top ten hold about 2.5%. Germline V gives CDR1 MDHEN, CDR2 SYDVKM. Trimming at V came to 7 bases and at J to 4 bases, leaving 3 bases not matched to a gene. CDR3 length equals 14 residues.

Sequencing was done on a sample of peripheral blood. The chain couples TRBV28 to TRBJ2-1; 11 bases are shared with TRBD2. The receptor comes from a human donor with acute or convalescent COVID-19. The donor label of this sample is uncertain. The CDR3, as DNA: TGTGCCAGCAAGCCTAGCGGGAGGTACAATGAGCAGTTCTTC. Amino acid sequence: CASKPSGRYNEQFF.